These 20 T cell receptor beta chains originate from one sample sequenced in a study of T cells in Graves' hyperthyroidism and ophthalmopathy. RNA transcripts yielded amplified TCR beta CDR3 regions. The HTBI primer set was used in a first-round RT-PCR of the TCR CDR3. TCRdb passed the multiplex PCR reads through MiXCR, listing each CDR3 protein once. The table has under 450,000 distinct CDR3 sequences, roughly 17% seen once. Sample: blood. The receptors were sampled from a woman younger than 45 with Graves' hyperthyroidism that later progressed to Graves' ophthalmopathy.

This clonotype was observed at least ten times. The chain carries TRBV24-1 and TRBJ2-3; D is undetermined. CDR1 and CDR2 (germline): KGHDR, SFDVKD. The V end was cut by 5 bases, the J end by 2 bases, with 10 bases between. This CDR3 comprises 14 residues. CDR3 amino acids: CATSGLEYTDTQYF. The CDR3 DNA reads TGTGCCACCAGTGGACTGGAGTACACAGATACGCAGTATTTT.

This clonotype occurred many times. The genes are TRBV11-2 and TRBJ1-1; D is unclear. This CDR3 spans 18 amino acids. V was trimmed by 2 bases and J by 1 base, leaving 20 bases between them. Germline assignment: CDR1 SGHAT and CDR2 FQNNGV. CDR3 in amino acids: CASSLFSFGDRANTEAFF. DNA for the CDR3: TGTGCCAGCAGCTTATTTAGTTTCGGGGATAGGGCGAACACTGAAGCTTTCTTT.

The V and J genes are TRBV29-1 and TRBJ2-1, with TRBD2 as a possible D gene (5 bases). The V gene's germline CDR1 is SQVTM and CDR2 ANQGSEA. Deletions cut 3 bases from V and 1 base from J, with 13 bases between. This CDR3 spans 15 amino acids. The CDR3 loop is CSVDSGVGSYNEQFF. The DNA for the CDR3 is TGCAGCGTTGACTCCGGGGTGGGATCCTACAATGAGCAGTTCTTC.

There are a few counts of this clonotype. The genes are TRBV5-1 and TRBJ2-5, with 9 positions matching TRBD2. The CDR3 has 16 residues. V lost 4 bases to trimming and J lost 4 bases; unmatched junction nucleotides: 11. Germline CDR1 SGHRS, CDR2 YFSETQ. The CDR3 spells CASSRRGLAVRETQYF. The CDR3 DNA is TGCGCCAGCAGCCGGAGGGGACTAGCTGTCCGAGAGACCCAGTACTTC. Full variable domain (outside the CDR3, taken from reference TRBV5-1 and TRBJ2-5): KAGVTQTPRYLIKTRGQQVTLSCSPISGHRSVSWYQQTPGQGLQFLFEYFSETQRNKGNFPGRFSGRQFSNSRSEMNVSTLELGDSALYLCASSRRGLAVRETQYFGPGTRLLVL.

This clonotype has a handful of counts. The rearrangement links TRBV7-9 to TRBJ1-4; D might be TRBD1 (6 bases). This CDR3 region has 16 residues. Germline V CDR1 and CDR2: SEHNR, FQNEAQ (reference sequence). The V end lost 2 bases, the J end lost 7 bases, and 17 bases lay between the germline ends. The CDR3 nucleotides are TGTGCCAGCAGCTTATTGCGTGCAGGGGCCAGTGAAAAACTGTTTTTT. This encodes CASSLLRAGASEKLFF.

The DNA of the CDR3 is TGCGCCAGCAGCCAAGTTCTGGTGGGAGGCTACACCTTC. This translates into CASSQVLVGGYTF. The V and J genes are TRBV4-1 and TRBJ1-2; D gene unclear. CDR1 and CDR2 (germline): MGHRA, YSYEKL. Trimming stripped 1 base from V and 8 bases from J, with 11 bases between. The CDR3 has 13 residues.

The V call is TRBV20-1, the J call TRBJ1-1, with D perhaps TRBD1 (6 bases). There are 14 residues in the CDR3. The germline V and J ends were trimmed by 5 bases and 4 bases, with 17 bases remaining between them. Germline-derived CDR1 and CDR2 are DFQATT and SNEGSKA (reference sequence). The CDR3 DNA follows: TGCAGTGCTCCGGGGGGGGGCTGGGGCACTGAAGCTTTCTTT. Translated: CSAPGGGWGTEAFF.

This chain joins TRBV19 and TRBJ2-3; 12 bases match TRBD2. After removal of 6 bases from V and 4 bases from J, the junction contained 5 bases not matched to a gene. The CDR3 is 15 amino acids. CDR1 and CDR2 (germline): LNHDA, SQIVND (reference sequence). CDR3 protein: CASRLTSGSSDTQYF. As DNA, the CDR3 is TGTGCCAGTAGGTTGACTAGCGGGAGTTCAGATACGCAGTATTTT.

This clonotype has ten or more counts. The chain carries TRBV11-2 and TRBJ2-1, with D uncertain. The V end was cut by 5 bases, the J end by 0 bases, with 8 bases between. Germline CDR1 is SGHAT and CDR2 is FQNNGV. The CDR3 covers 14 residues. The CDR3 loop reads CASSPISSYNEQFF. The CDR3 nucleotides are TGTGCCAGCAGCCCGATTAGCTCCTACAATGAGCAGTTCTTC. The full variable domain, with the rest looked up from reference TRBV11-2 and TRBJ2-1, is EAGVAQSPRYKIIEKRQSVAFWCNPISGHATLYWYQQILGQGPKLLIQFQNNGVVDDSQLPKDRFSAERLKGVDSTLKIQPAKLEDSAVYLCASSPISSYNEQFFGPGTRLTVL.

This clonotype occurred many times. This chain uses TRBV20-1 with TRBJ1-1; D is unresolved. The V end lost 0 bases, the J end lost 3 bases, and 14 bases lay between the germline ends. CDR3 length: 15 amino acids. CDR1 and CDR2 from the germline V gene are DFQATT and SNEGSKA (reference sequence). The CDR3 protein is CSARDRVNWDTEAFF. The CDR3 DNA reads TGCAGTGCTAGAGATAGAGTAAATTGGGACACTGAAGCTTTCTTT.

This chain connects TRBV7-8 to TRBJ1-1, with D unclear. Deletions cut 8 bases from V and 5 bases from J, with 12 bases between. The CDR3 runs 12 residues. CDR1 and CDR2 (germline): SGHVS, FQNEAQ. CDR3 coding DNA: TGTGCCAGCTCCAAGGTGGGGACTGAAGCTTTCTTT. Protein sequence: CASSKVGTEAFF.

This clonotype was recorded at least ten times. CDR3 region: CASTNLRDEQYF. DNA for the CDR3: TGCGCCAGCACCAATCTCCGGGACGAGCAGTACTTC. V usage is TRBV5-1 and J usage is TRBJ2-7; D gene uncertain. The ends were cut back, 6 bases at V and 5 bases at J, with 12 bases in the middle. This CDR3 contains 12 residues. Germline CDR1 and CDR2: SGHRS and YFSETQ.

The sample holds many counts of this clonotype. The DNA for the CDR3 is TGTGCCAGCAGTCCTAGGGGGTACCAAGAGACCCAGTACTTC. Translating gives CASSPRGYQETQYF. This chain uses TRBV2 with TRBJ2-5; TRBD1 is a possible D gene (6 bases). The germline V and J ends were trimmed by 5 bases and 0 bases, with 10 bases remaining between them. The CDR3 contains 14 residues. From germline, CDR1 is SNHLY and CDR2 FYNNEI.

The chain employs TRBV29-1 and TRBJ2-5, with TRBD2 matching over 7 bases. The CDR3 is 12 residues long. Trimming at V came to 4 bases and at J to 12 bases, leaving 11 bases not matched to a gene. CDR1 is SQVTM and CDR2 is ANQGSEA in the germline V gene. The CDR3 reads CSVGSDAGVKYF. In DNA, the CDR3 is TGCAGCGTTGGCTCCGATGCGGGGGTTAAGTACTTC.

Remarks on this clonotype: One end of the junction does not line up with germline, which may come from a read error. The J gene is TRBJ2-3, the V gene TRBV9; TRBD2 might be the D (5 bases). The germline CDR1 and CDR2 sequences are SGDLS and YYNGEE. This CDR3 comprises 16 residues. The CDR3 DNA reads as TGTGCCGGCAGCGTAGGAGGCGGGTTTAGCACAGATACGCAGTATTTT. Protein: CAGSVGGGFSTDTQYF.

This clonotype was seen a few times. One junction end disagrees with the germline gene, perhaps due to a read error. V and J are TRBV27 and TRBJ2-1; no reliable D call. This CDR3 has 13 amino acids. The germline V gene encodes CDR1 MNHEY and CDR2 SMNVEV (reference sequence). The CDR3 loop reads CASSLDAWNGQFF. In DNA, the CDR3 is TGTGCCAGCAGCTTGGACGCGTGGAATGGGCAGTTCTTC.

This clonotype was recorded at least ten times. This sequence joins TRBV6-1 and TRBJ2-3, with 8 bases that match TRBD2. Germline lookup yields CDR1 MNHNS and CDR2 SASEGT. The J segment lost 0 bases and the V segment lost 5 bases, leaving 13 bases of the junction unmatched. The CDR3 contains 18 residues. The CDR3 DNA is TGTGCCAGCAGTTCGGGCGCGGGGGGTTCGCTAAGCACAGATACGCAGTATTTT. As protein: CASSSGAGGSLSTDTQYF.

The chain is built from TRBV7-9 and TRBJ2-5, with 7 bases identical to TRBD1. This CDR3 region has 17 residues. In germline, CDR1 is SEHNR, CDR2 FQNEAQ (reference sequence). The V gene end was trimmed by 5 bases and the J gene end by 1 base; junction bases not matched to a gene: 13. The DNA of the CDR3 is TGTGCCAGCAGCGTCCCGACAGGGACCAGGGGCCAAGAGACCCAGTACTTC. This codes for CASSVPTGTRGQETQYF.

In this sample, this clonotype turned up many times. The gene calls are TRBV6-1 and TRBJ2-5; no definite D call. The V and J ends lost 9 bases and 1 base respectively, with 15 bases between them. CDR3 length equals 14 residues. Germline loops: CDR1 MNHNS, CDR2 SASEGT. The CDR3 region has the DNA TGTGCCAGTCATCGGAGCTCGGGCCAAGAGACCCAGTACTTC. It translates to CASHRSSGQETQYF.

This clonotype was counted only a few times. Being one base from a much bigger clone, this may be a read error. The chain carries TRBV12-3 or TRBV12-4 and TRBJ1-1; D is unclear. CDR3 length: 16 residues. The CDR3 spells CASSSPSTKMNTGAFF. CDR3 in DNA: TGTGCCAGCAGTTCTCCTTCGACAAAGATGAACACTGGAGCTTTCTTT.